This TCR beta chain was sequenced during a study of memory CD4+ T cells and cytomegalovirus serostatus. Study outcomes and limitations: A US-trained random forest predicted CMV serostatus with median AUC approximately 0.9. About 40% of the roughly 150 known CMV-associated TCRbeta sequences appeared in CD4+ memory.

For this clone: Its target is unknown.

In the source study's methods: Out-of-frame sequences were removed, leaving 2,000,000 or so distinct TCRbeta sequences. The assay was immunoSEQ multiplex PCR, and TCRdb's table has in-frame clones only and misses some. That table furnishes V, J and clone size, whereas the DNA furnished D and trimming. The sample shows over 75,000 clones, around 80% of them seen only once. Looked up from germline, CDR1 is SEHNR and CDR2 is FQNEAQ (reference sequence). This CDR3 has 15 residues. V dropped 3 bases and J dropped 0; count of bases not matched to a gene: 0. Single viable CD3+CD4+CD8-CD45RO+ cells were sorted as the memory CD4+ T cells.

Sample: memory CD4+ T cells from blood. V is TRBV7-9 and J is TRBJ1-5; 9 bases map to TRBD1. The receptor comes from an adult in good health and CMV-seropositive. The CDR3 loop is CASSLTGGSNQPQHF. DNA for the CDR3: TGTGCCAGCAGCTTGACAGGGGGTAGCAATCAGCCCCAGCATTTT.